This T cell receptor beta chain was documented in a study of CD8+ T cells in alopecia areata. Treatment in this sample: oral pan-JAK inhibitor, 5-10 mg twice daily. The sequencing template was cDNA reverse transcribed from extracted RNA. Sequenced by immunoSEQ multiplex PCR; TCRdb stores in-frame clones only, minus some. Here the sample spans 150,000 to 200,000 clones, about three fifths being singletons. Details on this clone: The junction departs from the called germline gene at one end, perhaps through a read error.

Germline V gene sequence: CDR1 GTSNPN, CDR2 SVGIG (reference sequence). The CDR3 has 12 amino acids. This specimen was CD4+ T cells sorted from blood, taken at week 24, from a patient treated with tofacitinib. This chain links TRBV30 with TRBJ1-2; D not resolved. This clonotype originated in a human donor with alopecia areata. The CDR3 loop is CACTESFGNHAF. CDR3 DNA sequence: TGTGCCTGCACCGAATCGTTCGGGAACCACGCCTTC.